This T cell receptor beta chain was sequenced for a study of T cell responses to AZD1222 COVID-19 vaccine. Clones were sequenced by immunoSEQ multiplex PCR, and TCRdb holds only the in-frame ones, with some missing. In the table there are about 150,000 clones, approximately 91% of which are singletons. Overall study findings and caveats: Researchers report vaccine-associated CD4 TCRs spanning spike, with dominance at 160-218 and 743-854. Spike-specific TCR breadth and depth both grew after two AZD1222 doses. It should be noted that donors were predominantly white British and more often female, and clonal diversity was possibly underestimated.

Trimming stripped 3 bases from V and 4 bases from J, with 11 bases between. CDR1 is SGHTA, CDR2 FQGTGA, per germline. The CDR3 extends over 14 amino acids. On this clone itself: The antigen is unknown.

The chain combines TRBV7-3 with TRBJ2-3; D tentatively fits TRBD1 or TRBD2 (5 bases each). This sequence was found in an adult who received the MenACWY meningococcal vaccine as a control. Sequenced material: peripheral blood, taken 28 days after the second dose of the MenACWY control vaccine. DNA of the CDR3: TGTGCCAGCAGCTTCCGGGACCCACCAGATACGCAGTATTTT. Translated: CASSFRDPPDTQYF. Full variable domain (remainder filled in from reference TRBV7-3 and TRBJ2-3): GAGVSQTPSNKVTEKGKYVELRCDPISGHTALYWYRQSLGQGPEFLIYFQGTGAADDSGLPNDRFFAVRPEGSVSTLKIQRTERGDSAVYLCASSFRDPPDTQYFGPGTRLTVL.